Sequencing of this T cell receptor beta chain was carried out in a study of CD8+ T cells in alopecia areata. Study overall: It was oral tofacitinib, at 5 to 10 mg twice daily, that treated patients received.

Overall study results and limits: Sequences from scalp samples also cover resident alphabeta T cells of normal skin.

This clone was found once. What it recognizes is unknown. This same CDR3 is encoded by further DNA sequences in the sample. RNA extraction and reverse transcription yielded cDNA as sequencing template. TCRdb keeps only in-frame clones here, not all; method: immunoSEQ multiplex PCR. The table records 150,000 to 250,000 clones, roughly three fifths of them present only once. This sample's treatment: oral pan-JAK inhibitor, 5-10 mg twice daily. V shed 4 bases, J shed 4 bases, and the junction held 3 bases outside the gene matches. Germline lookup yields CDR1 SGHRS and CDR2 YFSETQ. The length of the CDR3 is 14 residues.

This chain uses TRBV5-1 with TRBJ2-3, with 10 positions matching TRBD1. Sequenced material: CD4+ T cells sorted from blood, taken at week 4, from a patient treated with tofacitinib. The receptor was isolated from a human donor with alopecia areata. The CDR3 coding sequence is TGCGCCAGCAGCCTCGGACAGGGGGCAGATACGCAGTATTTT. Encoded protein: CASSLGQGADTQYF.